These T cell receptor beta chains were read from a single sample in a study of blood T cell repertoires in COVID-19. Sequenced by immunoSEQ multiplex PCR; TCRdb stores in-frame clones only, minus some. The table includes about 75,000 clones, 79% detected once. The sample consisted of peripheral blood. All receptors derive from a woman older than 75 with active or convalescent COVID-19. Both conserved end residues are part of each CDR3. The order of the fields is clone size, CDR3 length, J gene, D gene, V gene, CDR3 protein, CDR3 DNA. D genes are given only for firm matches. Only part of the rows carry a size: once, few, many, or a class if the clone is expanded.

-	16	TRBJ1-5	TRBD1	TRBV6-2/TRBV6-3	CASSDPTGWWPQPQHF	TGTGCCAGCAGTGACCCGACAGGGTGGTGGCCTCAGCCCCAGCATTTT
-	15	TRBJ1-4	-	TRBV19	CASSTYPTGDEKLFF	TGTGCCAGTAGTACCTACCCGACAGGAGATGAAAAACTGTTTTTT
-	15	TRBJ2-1	TRBD1	TRBV2	CASSQDRGGYNEQFF	TGTGCCAGCAGTCAGGACAGGGGTGGGTACAATGAGCAGTTCTTC
-	17	TRBJ2-7	TRBD1	TRBV18	CATQPPGQTTRTYEQYF	TGTGCCACCCAACCTCCGGGACAGACAACACGCACCTACGAGCAGTACTTC
-	13	TRBJ1-2	-	TRBV6-5	CASSYRRERGYTF	TGTGCCAGCAGTTACCGAAGGGAGCGGGGCTACACCTTC
-	15	TRBJ1-5	-	TRBV19	CASTRSGQPNQPQHF	TGTGCCAGTACCCGCTCCGGACAGCCGAATCAGCCCCAGCATTTT
-	13	TRBJ2-5	-	TRBV5-4	CATQRGVAETQYF	TGTGCCACCCAGAGAGGAGTGGCGGAGACCCAGTACTTC
-	16	TRBJ2-3	-	TRBV18	CASSPLALRNTDTQYF	TGTGCCAGCTCACCCCTCGCGTTGCGCAACACAGATACGCAGTATTTT
-	15	TRBJ2-5	TRBD2	TRBV6-5	CASRYSGGAGETQYF	TGTGCCAGCAGATATAGCGGGGGGGCCGGGGAGACCCAGTACTTC
-	12	TRBJ2-1	-	TRBV11-3	CASSLDRDEQFF	TGTGCCAGCAGCTTAGATCGGGATGAGCAGTTCTTC
-	12	TRBJ2-3	-	TRBV28	CASTSYTDTQYF	TGTGCCAGCACCTCTTACACAGATACGCAGTATTTT
-	15	TRBJ1-1	-	TRBV5-1	CASSSEPAGKTEAFF	TGCGCCAGCAGCTCCGAACCGGCAGGGAAGACTGAAGCTTTCTTT
-	15	TRBJ2-7	TRBD1	TRBV9	CASSPRDRVFYEQYF	TGTGCCAGCAGCCCAAGGGACAGGGTATTCTACGAGCAGTACTTC
-	13	TRBJ2-1	-	TRBV25-1	CASSALNRVEQFF	TGTGCCAGCAGTGCCCTGAACCGGGTTGAGCAGTTCTTC
-	17	TRBJ2-2	TRBD2	TRBV29-1	CSVQIPRLAGHTGELFF	TGCAGCGTACAGATCCCCAGACTAGCGGGGCACACCGGGGAGCTGTTTTTT
once	15	TRBJ1-3	-	TRBV5-6	CASSLRGSYGNTIYF	TGTGCCAGCAGCTTGAGGGGGTCATATGGAAACACCATATATTTT
-	15	TRBJ2-3	TRBD1	TRBV5-1	CASSSGQGDTDTQYF	TGCGCCAGCAGCTCGGGACAGGGCGACACAGATACGCAGTATTTT
-	16	TRBJ2-1	TRBD2	TRBV7-3	CASSHHMSGSFNEQFF	TGTGCCAGCAGCCATCACATGAGCGGGAGCTTCAATGAGCAGTTCTTC
-	17	TRBJ1-1	-	TRBV9	CASSLTIGGRGNTEAFF	TGTGCCAGCAGCCTCACAATCGGGGGGCGCGGGAACACTGAAGCTTTCTTT
-	14	TRBJ2-1	TRBD2	TRBV5-1	CASSLGTSGGKGFF	TGCGCCAGCAGCTTGGGGACTAGCGGGGGGAAAGGGTTCTTC
-	13	TRBJ2-5	-	TRBV18	CASSRYGEETQYF	TGTGCCAGCTCACGGTACGGGGAAGAGACCCAGTACTTC
once	16	TRBJ1-1	TRBD1	TRBV14	CASSKTGTGLYTEAFF	TGTGCCAGCAGCAAGACTGGGACAGGGCTTTACACTGAAGCTTTCTTT
few	15	TRBJ2-6	-	TRBV6-5	CASSTHRSGANVLTF	TGTGCCAGCAGCACACACCGCTCTGGGGCCAACGTCCTGACTTTC
few	14	TRBJ1-2	TRBD1	TRBV6-2/TRBV6-3	CASSPGTAVYGYTF	TGTGCCAGCAGTCCCGGGACAGCGGTATATGGCTACACCTTC